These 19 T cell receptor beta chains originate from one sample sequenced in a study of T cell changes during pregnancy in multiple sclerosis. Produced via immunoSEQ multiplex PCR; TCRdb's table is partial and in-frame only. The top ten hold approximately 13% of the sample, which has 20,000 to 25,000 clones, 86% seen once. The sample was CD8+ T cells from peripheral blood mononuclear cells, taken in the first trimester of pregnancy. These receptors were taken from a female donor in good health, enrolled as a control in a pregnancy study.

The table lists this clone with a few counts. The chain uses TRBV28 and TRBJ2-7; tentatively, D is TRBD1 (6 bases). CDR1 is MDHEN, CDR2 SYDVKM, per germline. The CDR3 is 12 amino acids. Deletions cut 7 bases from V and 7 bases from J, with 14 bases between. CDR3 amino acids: CASTVGQGEQYF. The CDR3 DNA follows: TGTGCCAGCACCGTGGGTCAGGGGGAGCAGTACTTC.

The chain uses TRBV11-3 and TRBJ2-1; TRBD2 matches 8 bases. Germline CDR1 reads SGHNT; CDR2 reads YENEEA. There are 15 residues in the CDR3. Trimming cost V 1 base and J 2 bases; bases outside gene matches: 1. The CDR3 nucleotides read TGTGCCAGCAGCTTAGCCGGGGGGGCCTACAATGAGCAGTTCTTC. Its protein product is CASSLAGGAYNEQFF.

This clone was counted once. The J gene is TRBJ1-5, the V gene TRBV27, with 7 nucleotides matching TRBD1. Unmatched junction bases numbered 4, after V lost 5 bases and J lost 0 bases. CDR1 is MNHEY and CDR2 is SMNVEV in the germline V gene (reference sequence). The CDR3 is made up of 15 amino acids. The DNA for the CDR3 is TGTGCCAGCAGTCCCGGGACAGATAGCAATCAGCCCCAGCATTTT. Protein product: CASSPGTDSNQPQHF.

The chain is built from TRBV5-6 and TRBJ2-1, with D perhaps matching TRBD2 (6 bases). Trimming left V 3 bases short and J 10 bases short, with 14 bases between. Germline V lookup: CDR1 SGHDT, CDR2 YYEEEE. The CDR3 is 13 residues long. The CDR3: CASSSAGLGEQFF. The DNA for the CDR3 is TGTGCCAGCAGCTCCGCGGGACTCGGGGAGCAGTTCTTC.

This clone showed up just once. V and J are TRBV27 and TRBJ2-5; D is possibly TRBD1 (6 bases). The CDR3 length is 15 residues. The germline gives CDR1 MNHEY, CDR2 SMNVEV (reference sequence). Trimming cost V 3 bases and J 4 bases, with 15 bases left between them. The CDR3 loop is CASSFGGTLGETQYF. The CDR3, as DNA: TGTGCCAGCAGTTTTGGGGGCACCCTGGGAGAGACCCAGTACTTC.

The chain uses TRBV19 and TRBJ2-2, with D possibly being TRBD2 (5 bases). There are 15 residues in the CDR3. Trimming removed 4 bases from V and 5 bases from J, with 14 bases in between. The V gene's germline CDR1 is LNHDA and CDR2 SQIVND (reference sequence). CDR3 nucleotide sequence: TGTGCCAGTAGTACCCCCTGGAGAGGGACCGGGGAGCTGTTTTTT. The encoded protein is CASSTPWRGTGELFF.

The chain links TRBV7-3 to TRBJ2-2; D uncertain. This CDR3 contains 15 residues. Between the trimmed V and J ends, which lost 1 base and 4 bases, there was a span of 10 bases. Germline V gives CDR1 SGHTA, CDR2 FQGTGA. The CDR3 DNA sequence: TGTGCCAGCAGCTTAAATGAAGCGCTCACCGGGGAGCTGTTTTTT. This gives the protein CASSLNEALTGELFF.

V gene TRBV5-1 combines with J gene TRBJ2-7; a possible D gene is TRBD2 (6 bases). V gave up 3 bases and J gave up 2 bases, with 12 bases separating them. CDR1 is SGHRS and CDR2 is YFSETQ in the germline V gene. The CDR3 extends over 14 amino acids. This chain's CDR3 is CASSWGTGAYEQYF. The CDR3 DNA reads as TGCGCCAGCAGCTGGGGGACTGGAGCCTACGAGCAGTACTTC.

CDR3 protein: CASRPESGEQFF. The CDR3, as DNA: TGTGCCAGCAGACCTGAGAGCGGGGAGCAGTTCTTC. The chain has TRBV28 and TRBJ2-1, with D possibly matching TRBD2 (6 bases). CDR3 size: 12 residues. The germline V gene encodes CDR1 MDHEN and CDR2 SYDVKM. The germline V and J ends were trimmed by 6 bases and 10 bases, with 13 bases remaining between them.

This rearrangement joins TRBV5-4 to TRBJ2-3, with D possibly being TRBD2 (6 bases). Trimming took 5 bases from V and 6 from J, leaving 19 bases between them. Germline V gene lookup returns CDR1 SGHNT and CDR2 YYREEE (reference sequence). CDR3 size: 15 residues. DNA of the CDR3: TGTGCCAGCAGGGAGGGGACCGATCTAGGGGATACGCAGTATTTT. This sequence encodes CASREGTDLGDTQYF. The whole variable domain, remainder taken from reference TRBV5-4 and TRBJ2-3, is ETGVTQSPTHLIKTRGQQVTLRCSSQSGHNTVSWYQQALGQGPQFIFQYYREEENGRGNFPPRFSGLQFPNYSSELNVNALELDDSALYLCASREGTDLGDTQYFGPGTRLTVL.

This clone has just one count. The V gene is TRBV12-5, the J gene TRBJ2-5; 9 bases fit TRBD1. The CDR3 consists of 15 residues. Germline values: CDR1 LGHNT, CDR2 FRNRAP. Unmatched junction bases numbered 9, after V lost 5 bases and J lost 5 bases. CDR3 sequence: CASGTGQGIRETQYF. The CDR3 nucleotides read TGTGCTAGTGGTACCGGACAGGGGATCAGGGAGACCCAGTACTTC.

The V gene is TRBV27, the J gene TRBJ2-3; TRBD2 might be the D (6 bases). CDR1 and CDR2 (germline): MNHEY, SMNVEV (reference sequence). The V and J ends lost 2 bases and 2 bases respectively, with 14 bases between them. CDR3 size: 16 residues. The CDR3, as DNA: TGTGCCAGCAGTTTAGAGGCGGGGCTCCTCACAGATACGCAGTATTTT. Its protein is CASSLEAGLLTDTQYF.

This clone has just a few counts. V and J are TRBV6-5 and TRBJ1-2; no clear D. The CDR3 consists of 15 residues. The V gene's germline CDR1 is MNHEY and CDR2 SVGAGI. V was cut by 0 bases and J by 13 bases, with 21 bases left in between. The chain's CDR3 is CASSYSIGYSSTSTF. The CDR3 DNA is TGTGCCAGCAGTTACTCGATAGGATACAGCTCTACCAGCACCTTC.

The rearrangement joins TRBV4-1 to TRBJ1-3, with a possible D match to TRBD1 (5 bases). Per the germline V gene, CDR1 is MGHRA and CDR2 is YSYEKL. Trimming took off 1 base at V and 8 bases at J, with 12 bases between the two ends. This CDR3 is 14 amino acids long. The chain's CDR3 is CASSQGGGRDTIYF. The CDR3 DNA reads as TGCGCCAGCAGCCAAGGCGGGGGTCGGGACACCATATATTTT.

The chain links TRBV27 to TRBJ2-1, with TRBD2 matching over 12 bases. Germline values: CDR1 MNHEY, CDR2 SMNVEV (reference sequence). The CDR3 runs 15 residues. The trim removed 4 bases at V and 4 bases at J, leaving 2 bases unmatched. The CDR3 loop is CASSSGTSGYNEQFF. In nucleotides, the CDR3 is TGTGCCAGCAGTTCAGGGACTAGCGGGTACAATGAGCAGTTCTTC.

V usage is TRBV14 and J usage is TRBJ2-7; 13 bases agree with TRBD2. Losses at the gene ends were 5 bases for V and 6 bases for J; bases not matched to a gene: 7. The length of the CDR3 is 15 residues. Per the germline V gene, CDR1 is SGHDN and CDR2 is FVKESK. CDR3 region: CASSGLAGVNGEQYF. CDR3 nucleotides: TGTGCCAGCAGCGGACTAGCGGGAGTTAACGGCGAGCAGTACTTC.

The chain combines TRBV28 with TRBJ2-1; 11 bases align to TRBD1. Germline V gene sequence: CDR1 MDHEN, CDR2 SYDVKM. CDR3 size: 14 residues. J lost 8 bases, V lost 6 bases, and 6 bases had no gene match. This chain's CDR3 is CASSSGTGGDEQFF. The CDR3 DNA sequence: TGTGCCAGCAGCTCCGGGACAGGGGGGGATGAGCAGTTCTTC.

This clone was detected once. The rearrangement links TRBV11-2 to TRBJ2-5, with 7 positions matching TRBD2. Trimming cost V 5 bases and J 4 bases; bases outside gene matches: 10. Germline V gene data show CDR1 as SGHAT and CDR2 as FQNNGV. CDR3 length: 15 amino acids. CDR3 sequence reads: CASSPSPRGVETQYF. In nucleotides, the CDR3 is TGTGCCAGCAGCCCATCCCCACGGGGGGTAGAGACCCAGTACTTC.

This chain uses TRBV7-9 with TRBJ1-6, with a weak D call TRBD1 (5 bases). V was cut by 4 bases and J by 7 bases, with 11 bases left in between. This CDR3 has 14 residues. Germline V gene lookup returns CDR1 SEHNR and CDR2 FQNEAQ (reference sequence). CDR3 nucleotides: TGTGCCAGCAGCTCGACAGTCGGGAATTCACCCCTCCACTTT. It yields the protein CASSSTVGNSPLHF.